One sample yielded the 3 T cell receptor beta chains listed below, sequenced in a study of T cells in Graves' hyperthyroidism and ophthalmopathy. TCR beta CDR3 regions were amplified from RNA. HTBI primers were the set used in a first-round RT-PCR of the TCR CDR3. Each CDR3 protein is one row after TCRdb ran MiXCR on the multiplex PCR reads. The table lists around 600,000 distinct CDR3 sequences, approximately 14% of them singletons, with 9.5% to 15% in the top ten. The source material was blood. Receptors were obtained from a woman between 50 and 59 years old with Graves' ophthalmopathy.

This clonotype came up many times. The chain is built from TRBV29-1 and TRBJ1-1; D may be TRBD1 (6 bases). Between the trimmed V and J ends, which lost 4 bases and 0 bases, there was a span of 9 bases. The CDR3 totals 13 residues. Germline values: CDR1 SQVTM, CDR2 ANQGSEA. The chain's CDR3 is CSVVGDMNTEAFF. CDR3 DNA: TGCAGCGTTGTAGGGGACATGAACACTGAAGCTTTCTTT.

This clonotype was detected many times. The J gene is TRBJ2-1, the V gene TRBV24-1; 7 bases fit TRBD2. The CDR3 extends over 15 amino acids. CDR1 is KGHDR and CDR2 is SFDVKD in the germline V gene. V shed 0 bases and J 11 bases; nucleotides not matched to a gene: 9. CDR3 loop: CATSDLALPSGKQFF. The CDR3, as DNA: TGTGCCACCAGTGATTTGGCCCTTCCTAGCGGAAAGCAGTTCTTC.

The chain is built from TRBV10-3 and TRBJ1-1, with 11 positions matching TRBD1. Germline V gene sequence: CDR1 ENHRY, CDR2 SYGVKD. The CDR3 runs 14 residues. V shed 6 bases and J 5 bases; nucleotides not matched to a gene: 5. The CDR3 DNA reads TGTGCCATCAGCTTGGACAGGGGGCGTACTGAAGCTTTCTTT. Translating gives CAISLDRGRTEAFF.